The rows below give T cell receptor beta chains drawn from one sample of a study of blood T cell repertoires in COVID-19. Sequencing was performed with immunoSEQ multiplex PCR; in TCRdb, only in-frame clones are kept and a portion is missing. Of about 190,000 clones listed, around 87% were seen once; the top ten hold around 24%. Specimen: PBMCs or T cells enriched from blood (not recorded which). The receptor set was obtained from a woman between 40 and 50 years old in a cohort exposed to, infected with or recovered from COVID-19 (not recorded which). Both conserved end residues are part of each CDR3. The order of the fields is clone size, D gene, V gene, J gene, CDR3 DNA, CDR3 protein. A D gene is named only where the DNA matches it firmly. Clone size is not always given. Where it is, it says once, few, many or a class for expanded clones.

NA	TRBD1	TRBV29-1	TRBJ2-7	TGCAGCGTCGTGGGGACAGAAGTCTACGAGCAGTACTTC	CSVVGTEVYEQYF
NA	TRBD2	TRBV7-2	TRBJ2-5	TGTGCCAGCAGCTTCATAGCGGGAAACCAAGAGACCCAGTACTTC	CASSFIAGNQETQYF
NA	NA	TRBV13	TRBJ2-1	TGTGCCAGCAGCTTATGGCTCAATGAGCAGTTCTTC	CASSLWLNEQFF
NA	NA	TRBV28	TRBJ1-1	TGTGCCAGCAGTTTCTCGGGGTGGGACACTGAAGCTTTCTTT	CASSFSGWDTEAFF
NA	TRBD1	TRBV28	TRBJ1-2	TGTGCCAGCAGCCCCGGCAGGGGGCGCGGAGTGAACAATGGCTACACCTTC	CASSPGRGRGVNNGYTF
NA	NA	TRBV11-2	TRBJ2-1	TGTGCCAGCAGCTTAGGGGGAGACCCCTACAATGAGCAGTTCTTC	CASSLGGDPYNEQFF
NA	NA	TRBV5-1	TRBJ1-2	TGCGCCAGCAGCTTAAATACGGGGGTACGGGGCTACACCTTC	CASSLNTGVRGYTF
once	TRBD1	TRBV5-4	TRBJ1-4	TGTGCCAGCAGCCTTCGGACAGGGGCAAATGAAAAACTGTTTTTT	CASSLRTGANEKLFF
NA	TRBD2	TRBV9	TRBJ2-3	TGTGCCAGCAGCCTGGGGGGGTACCCAGATACGCAGTATTTT	CASSLGGYPDTQYF
NA	NA	TRBV7-6	TRBJ1-1	TGTGCCAGCAGACCCGGGGGTCTTGGCACTGAAGCTTTCTTT	CASRPGGLGTEAFF
NA	NA	TRBV3-1/TRBV3-2	TRBJ2-7	TGTGCCAGCAGCCAAGCTCCCGGCTCCTACGAGCAGTACTTC	CASSQAPGSYEQYF
NA	TRBD1	TRBV11-3	TRBJ1-2	TGTGCCAGCAGCTCGGGACAGCGCGGCTATGGCTACACCTTC	CASSSGQRGYGYTF
NA	NA	TRBV5-6	TRBJ2-4	TGTGCCAGCAGCTCCCGCTTGTATCAACCCGGACAGGCCAAAAACATTCAGTACTTC	CASSSRLYQPGQAKNIQYF
NA	NA	TRBV5-1	TRBJ1-3	TGCGCCAGCCGGACAGCCTCTGGAAACACCATATATTTT	CASRTASGNTIYF
NA	NA	TRBV28	TRBJ2-3	TGTGCCAGCAGTCCTCGTAATACGCAGTATTTT	CASSPRNTQYF
NA	NA	TRBV9	TRBJ2-2	TGTGCCAGCAGCGTAGTGAGGGGGGAGCTGTTTTTT	CASSVVRGELFF
NA	NA	TRBV6-1	TRBJ2-7	TGTGCCAGCAGTGAATCGCCTAAATACGAGCAGTACTTC	CASSESPKYEQYF
NA	TRBD2	TRBV5-8	TRBJ2-1	TGTGCCAGCAGCCCCTGGGAGGGGAGCTCCTACAATGAGCAGTTCTTC	CASSPWEGSSYNEQFF
NA	NA	TRBV6-1	TRBJ2-3	TGTGCCAGCAGTGAAAGGAACAGGGAGATAACAGATACGCAGTATTTT	CASSERNREITDTQYF
NA	TRBD2	TRBV18	TRBJ2-3	TGTGCCAGCTCACCGCTCGGAGCGGGAGAGTCCAATACGCAGTATTTT	CASSPLGAGESNTQYF
NA	NA	TRBV3-1/TRBV3-2	TRBJ2-1	TGTGCCAGCAGCCAAGAGGAGAACCCGATTACCGATGAGCAGTTCTTC	CASSQEENPITDEQFF
NA	TRBD1	TRBV29-1	TRBJ1-2	TGCAGCGTTGCGGGACAGGGATTTGGCTACACCTTC	CSVAGQGFGYTF
few	TRBD1	TRBV10-3	TRBJ1-2	TGTGCCATCAGTGGGGACAGGGGGCCCCTAAGCTATGGCTACACCTTC	CAISGDRGPLSYGYTF
NA	NA	TRBV19	TRBJ1-1	TGTGCCAGTAGTATAATCGCCAGGTCCAACACTGAAGCTTTCTTT	CASSIIARSNTEAFF
NA	NA	TRBV27	TRBJ2-7	TGTGCCAGCAGTCCATCCTCGGGCTCCTACGAGCAGTACTTC	CASSPSSGSYEQYF
NA	NA	TRBV7-9	TRBJ1-1	TGTGCCACAGGGAGGGAGACCACTGAAGCTTTCTTT	CATGRETTEAFF
NA	NA	TRBV6-5	TRBJ1-1	TGTGCCAGCAGTTACGGGAGGGGATTTAGGACTGAAGCTTTCTTT	CASSYGRGFRTEAFF
NA	NA	TRBV7-9	TRBJ1-1	TGTGCCAGCAGCTACAGTAACACTGAAGCTTTCTTT	CASSYSNTEAFF
NA	TRBD1	TRBV5-1	TRBJ2-5	TGCGCCAGCAGCTTGGCCGGGACAGACGAGACCCAGTACTTC	CASSLAGTDETQYF
NA	NA	TRBV9	TRBJ2-5	TGTGCCAGCACCCACGGGGTAGCGAAGTCGGAGACCCAGTACTTC	CASTHGVAKSETQYF
NA	TRBD1	TRBV4-1	TRBJ1-2	TGCGCCAGCAGCCAAGTTGAGGACAGGGTGTATGGCTACACCTTC	CASSQVEDRVYGYTF
few	NA	TRBV7-9	TRBJ1-6	TGTGCCAGCAGCCCCGTGGACACTCATCCAGTCCACTTT	CASSPVDTHPVHF
NA	NA	TRBV7-7	TRBJ2-5	TGTGCCAGCAGCTCACAGCTGACAGGCTGGGAGACCCAGTACTTC	CASSSQLTGWETQYF